Detailed here is one T cell receptor (beta chain). Its antigen is still unknown. The record has no base qualities; no much larger clone is one base away. The collaborating institutions used their own protocols to collect whole blood in K2EDTA tubes. For TCRbeta analysis, collaborator samples were shipped as frozen whole blood, as isolated PBMCs, or as DNA extracted from either sample type. As encoded in the germline V gene (reference sequence), CDR1 is DFQATT while CDR2 is SNEGSKA. The CDR3 runs 11 amino acids, cysteine and phenylalanine included. Only the CDR3 DNA is retained, 33 bases long and in frame from the first base. Trimming removed 7 bases from V and 6 bases from J, leaving 13 bases between the germline ends. The immunoSEQ Assay, a bias-controlled multiplex PCR, was used to amplify TCRbeta CDR3 regions from genomic DNA. The authors' pipeline ran thus. Nucleated cell counts per sample were estimated from amplification of reference gene primers within the assay. To quantify the absolute abundance of each unique TCRbeta CDR3 rearrangement, sequence reads were collapsed and filtered. For each sample, productive Simpson clonality was calculated by taking the square root of Simpson's diversity index across productive rearrangements. Entries here come from immuneACCESS through TCRdb and include only in-frame sequences with V and J called. Some clones fail to appear in such tables; in the studies checked, an unresolved V gene covers under half of the shortfall, and the cause of the remainder is unknown. D and trimming were read from the DNA, whereas the V and J calls and clone size are those reported in that table. The table for this sample lists about 19,000 clones; 80% to 90% of them were counted only once. The top ten hold more than 9.5% of the sample.

These data belong to a study of blood T cell repertoires in COVID-19 (dated by TCRdb to about 2020). For the study in its entirety: Samples covering the acute and convalescent phases of COVID-19 were provided by collaborators in the United States, Italy and Spain. The prospective study material was composed of cDNA or gDNA derived from T cells, B-cell-depleted T cells, or PBMCs. The dataset comprised deeply sampled blood TCRbeta repertoires from subjects exposed to, actively infected with, or recovered from COVID-19. The repertoires were released in a freely available public database meant as a resource for research on the immune response to SARS-CoV-2. The samples were drawn from two sources: the first 160 participants of the ongoing ImmuneRACE study, and over 1,000 subjects contributed by 6 global collaborators. A de-identified subject ID, COVID-19 status, age in years and sex were almost always included in the sample metadata. Where available, HLA class I and class II types were obtained from metadata supplied by the sample provider rather than from assay-based typing.

Summary of the overall study and its limitations: The quantity of clinical and demographic metadata differed by source and by participant and was supplied without curation.

Sequences were obtained from peripheral blood. Recombination joined TRBV20-1 with TRBJ2-7, with TRBD2 as a weak D call on 6 bases. The sequence was collected from a human donor in a cohort sampled during active COVID-19. The CDR3 sequence is CSVQSGFEQYF. The DNA reads as follows: TGCAGTGTCCAGAGCGGGTTCGAGCAGTACTTC.